Here is one T cell receptor (beta chain) with its context. As for time point: after neoadjuvant nivolumab, at surgical resection. The CDR3 covers 15 residues. This sample is drawn from a study of neoadjuvant anti-PD-1 for oral cavity cancer. Clones were sequenced by immunoSEQ multiplex PCR, and TCRdb holds only the in-frame ones, with some missing. This table holds 40,000 to 50,000 clones, 60% to 80% found once. V and J are TRBV21-1 and TRBJ2-7; the table's D gene call, TRBD2, was not cross checked with the DNA. TRBV21-1 is tagged as a pseudogene. The origin of this receptor is a person between 40 and 85 years old with oral cavity squamous cell carcinoma. The sequences come from PBMCs, collected after nivolumab (anti-PD-1) treatment. The CDR3 sequence is CASSERARGYYEQYF. The DNA for the CDR3 is TGTGCCAGCAGCGAGCGGGCTAGGGGTTACTACGAGCAGTACTTC.